These T cell receptor beta chains were read from a single sample in a study of T cell changes during pregnancy in multiple sclerosis. The method was immunoSEQ multiplex PCR; TCRdb's version includes in-frame clones alone and lacks a portion of them. The data show approximately 90,000 clones, under 95% seen once. The material was peripheral blood, obtained before pregnancy. Receptors originate from a female donor with multiple sclerosis, enrolled in a pregnancy study. Each CDR3 is given with its conserved first and last residue. A D gene is named only where the DNA matches it firmly. Clone size is given for some rows only: seen once, a few or many times, or a class if the clone is expanded.

v_call	d_call	clone_size	j_call	cdr3_nt	cdr3_aa
TRBV7-2	NA	NA	TRBJ1-3	TGTGCCAGCAGCCCACAGACGGCGAGCTCTGGAAACACCATATATTTT	CASSPQTASSGNTIYF
TRBV4-2	NA	NA	TRBJ1-1	TGTGCCAGCAGCCTAGAAGGGGCCACTGAAGCTTTCTTT	CASSLEGATEAFF
TRBV19	TRBD1	NA	TRBJ1-1	TGTGCCAGTAGTGACAGGGGGCTTGGGACCACTGAAGCTTTCTTT	CASSDRGLGTTEAFF
TRBV7-8	TRBD2	NA	TRBJ2-1	TGTGCCAGCAGCGGACTAGCGGGGGGTGTATATGAGCAGTTCTTC	CASSGLAGGVYEQFF
TRBV6-1	NA	NA	TRBJ1-3	TGTGCCAGCAGTGAACCCAGGGGCGGAAGGACGGGAAACACCATATATTTT	CASSEPRGGRTGNTIYF
TRBV2	NA	NA	TRBJ1-6	TGTGCCAGCAGTGAACAGGGCGTCCGGAATTCACCCCTCCACTTT	CASSEQGVRNSPLHF
TRBV10-3	NA	NA	TRBJ1-1	TGTGCCATCAGTGACGGGCAGGGAATTGAAGCTTTCTTT	CAISDGQGIEAFF
TRBV5-4	TRBD1	once	TRBJ2-3	TGTGCCAGCAGCAGGGGGCAGGGCGAGGATACGCAGTATTTT	CASSRGQGEDTQYF
TRBV14	NA	NA	TRBJ2-6	TGTGCCAGCAGCTTTACAGGCTCTGGGGCCAACGTCCTGACTTTC	CASSFTGSGANVLTF
TRBV29-1	NA	NA	TRBJ1-2	TGCAGCGTTGCAGGGCCTACTAACTATGGCTACACCTTC	CSVAGPTNYGYTF
TRBV4-1	TRBD2	NA	TRBJ2-2	TGCGCCAGCAGCCAGTCAGCGGGAGGGCGAGGCACCGGGGAGCTGTTTTTT	CASSQSAGGRGTGELFF
TRBV10-3	NA	NA	TRBJ2-7	TGTGCCATCAGGAGGGATTCCAACTCCTACGAGCAGTACTTC	CAIRRDSNSYEQYF
TRBV28	NA	NA	TRBJ2-1	TGTGCCAGCATCCCTAGGGGGATCCTCAGCAATGAGCAGTTCTTC	CASIPRGILSNEQFF
TRBV19	NA	NA	TRBJ1-1	TGTGCCAGTAGTGCCCGGGCGGGGTCCGATGCTTTCTTT	CASSARAGSDAFF
TRBV28	NA	once	TRBJ1-4	TGTGCCAGCAGTTTAATCCCCGGACAGACTAAAAAACTGTTTTTT	CASSLIPGQTKKLFF
TRBV5-1	NA	NA	TRBJ2-3	TGCGCCAGCAGCTCCGACTTCACTGATCCCCCGCAGTATTTT	CASSSDFTDPPQYF
TRBV9	NA	NA	TRBJ2-2	TGTGCCAGCAGCGTACAGAACACCGGGGAGCTGTTTTTT	CASSVQNTGELFF
TRBV2	TRBD1	NA	TRBJ2-7	TGTGCCAGCAGTGGCCGGGACAGCTCCAGGGACTACGAGCAGTACTTC	CASSGRDSSRDYEQYF
TRBV5-1	TRBD1	NA	TRBJ1-1	TGCGCCAGCAGCTTGGATTACAGGGGGTGGGCTGAAGCTTTCTTT	CASSLDYRGWAEAFF
TRBV2	NA	NA	TRBJ1-1	TGTGCCAGCAGACCGGGACAATCGACAGCTGAAGCTTTCTTT	CASRPGQSTAEAFF
TRBV7-3	NA	few	TRBJ2-1	TGTGCCAGCAGTTCGGAGGGATTTGAGCAGTTCTTC	CASSSEGFEQFF
TRBV28	TRBD1	NA	TRBJ2-7	TGTGCCAGCAGGCCGGACAGGGTCAATGGCGAGCAGTACTTC	CASRPDRVNGEQYF
TRBV5-1	NA	NA	TRBJ2-3	TGCGCCAGCAGCTTGAGAACTAGCTTCACAGATACGCAGTATTTT	CASSLRTSFTDTQYF
TRBV6-5	TRBD1	NA	TRBJ2-7	TGTGCCAGCAGTTTCACCGGGACAGGGGTTTCCGAGCAGTACTTC	CASSFTGTGVSEQYF
TRBV6-4	TRBD1	NA	TRBJ2-3	TGTGCCAGCAGTGAAAGCGTTCTGGGACAGGGGGCAGATACGCAGTATTTT	CASSESVLGQGADTQYF
TRBV5-1	TRBD2	NA	TRBJ2-1	TGCGCCAGCAGACTAGCGGGGGAGCAGTTCTTC	CASRLAGEQFF
TRBV7-8	TRBD1	NA	TRBJ1-5	TGTGCCAGCAGCCCGCCCGGGACAGGGCGGAATCAGCCCCAGCATTTT	CASSPPGTGRNQPQHF
TRBV19	TRBD1	NA	TRBJ1-2	TGTGCCAGTAGACCCCATGAGGGGGCCGGGGGTGGAGGCTACACCTTC	CASRPHEGAGGGGYTF
TRBV2	NA	NA	TRBJ1-1	TGTGCCAGCAGCGGGGAGGGGGGGGGCTCTGAAGCTTTCTTT	CASSGEGGGSEAFF
TRBV18	NA	NA	TRBJ2-2	TGTGCCAGCTCACCCCAGTCTGACGCGGCGAACACCGGGGAGCTGTTTTTT	CASSPQSDAANTGELFF
TRBV11-2	NA	NA	TRBJ1-1	TGTGCCAGCAGCGTCGTCCGTTGGACACCCCGTACTGAAGCTTTCTTT	CASSVVRWTPRTEAFF
TRBV19	NA	NA	TRBJ2-7	TGTGCCAGTAGCCCGGGTATCGCCTACGAGCAGTACTTC	CASSPGIAYEQYF
TRBV25-1	NA	NA	TRBJ2-1	TGTGCCAGCAACGGCCTCCGAGGGAGCTCCTACAATGAGCAGTTCTTC	CASNGLRGSSYNEQFF
TRBV6-6	TRBD1	few	TRBJ1-4	TGTGCCAGCAGTTTGGGACAGTCTAATGAAAAACTGTTTTTT	CASSLGQSNEKLFF
TRBV7-9	NA	NA	TRBJ2-5	TGTGCCAGCAGCTTAAGTGGCCGCTGGGAGACCCAGTACTTC	CASSLSGRWETQYF
TRBV29-1	NA	once	TRBJ2-7	TGCAGCGTTGAAGTTGGCGGGGCAGGGGGCTACGAGCAGTACTTC	CSVEVGGAGGYEQYF
TRBV29-1	TRBD1	NA	TRBJ1-1	TGCAGCATCCCAGGGGGCACTGAAGCTTTCTTT	CSIPGGTEAFF
TRBV6-6	NA	few	TRBJ2-7	TGTGCCAGCAGTGCCACCGGGACCTACGAGCAGTACTTC	CASSATGTYEQYF
TRBV5-8	NA	NA	TRBJ2-7	TGTGCCAGCAGCTTGGGCGGTCTCGAGCAGTACTTC	CASSLGGLEQYF
TRBV5-4	NA	NA	TRBJ1-5	TGTGCCAGCAGCTTGCCCTCCGGAGCTTATAGCAATCAGCCCCAGCATTTT	CASSLPSGAYSNQPQHF